These T cell receptor beta chains were read from a single sample in a study of technical replicates of blood from a few donors. Clones were read by immunoSEQ multiplex PCR, and TCRdb kept only the in-frame ones, dropping some. The table records approximately 68,000 clones, about 97% of them present only once. The material sequenced was T cells isolated from PBMCs. The source is a human donor in good health. Each CDR3 is given with its conserved first and last residue. Each record gives: D gene, CDR3 length, J gene, V gene, CDR3 DNA, CDR3 protein. D genes are given only for firm matches.

NA | 11 | TRBJ2-7 | TRBV5-4 | TGTGCCAGCAGCGCTAGCTACGAGCAGTACTTC | CASSASYEQYF
NA | 14 | TRBJ2-5 | TRBV28 | TGTGCCAGCAGCACCCCGGAGGACTTAGAGACCCAGTACTTC | CASSTPEDLETQYF
TRBD1 | 13 | TRBJ2-7 | TRBV7-9 | TGTGCCAGCAGCTTTCGGGACAGCTACGAGCAGTACTTC | CASSFRDSYEQYF
NA | 12 | TRBJ1-2 | TRBV30 | TGTGCCTGGAGTGTAGGGGGCTATGGCTACACCTTC | CAWSVGGYGYTF
NA | 10 | TRBJ2-1 | TRBV29-1 | TGCAGCGTTTCCGGTGGTGAGCAGTTCTTC | CSVSGGEQFF
NA | 16 | TRBJ2-4 | TRBV6-4 | TGTGCCAGCAGTGACGGTTTCTGGCCGGCCAAAAACATTCAGTACTTC | CASSDGFWPAKNIQYF
TRBD2 | 16 | TRBJ2-7 | TRBV5-6 | TGTGCCAGCAGCCTAGGACTAGCGGGAGGAAGTTTCGAGCAGTACTTC | CASSLGLAGGSFEQYF
TRBD1 | 13 | TRBJ1-2 | TRBV25-1 | TGTGCCAGCACTCCACAGGGGCGGAATGGCTACACCTTC | CASTPQGRNGYTF
NA | 14 | TRBJ2-7 | TRBV27 | TGTGCCAGCAGTCCCGGACAGACCTACTACGAGCAGTACTTC | CASSPGQTYYEQYF
NA | 15 | TRBJ2-7 | TRBV28 | TGTGCCAGCAGCTCCGTAGAGGGAAGGTTCTACGAGCAGTACTTC | CASSSVEGRFYEQYF
NA | 14 | TRBJ1-3 | TRBV7-2 | TGTGCCAGCAGCCCGACCCTAGCTGGAAACACCATATATTTT | CASSPTLAGNTIYF
NA | 15 | TRBJ2-7 | TRBV13 | TGTGCCAGCAGCTTACCGGGACATCTCTCCTACGAGCAGTACTTC | CASSLPGHLSYEQYF